The clone carrying this T cell receptor beta chain has a count of ten or more. Amplification of TCR beta CDR3 regions was performed using RNA transcripts as template. TCR CDR3 regions were first amplified by RT-PCR with HTBI primers. One entry per CDR3 protein results from TCRdb running MiXCR on the multiplex PCR reads. Of under 300,000 distinct CDR3 sequences in the sample, 20% to 25% were seen once. Germline V gene lookup returns CDR1 LNHNV and CDR2 YYDKDF (reference sequence). V shed 3 bases and J 5 bases; nucleotides not matched to a gene: 3. This CDR3 has 14 amino acids. The data originate from a study of T cells in Graves' hyperthyroidism and ophthalmopathy.

The specimen sequenced was blood. The chain couples TRBV15 to TRBJ1-1; 10 nucleotides match TRBD1. The receptor was derived from a man aged 25 to 40 with Graves' ophthalmopathy. The CDR3, as DNA: TGTGCCACCAGCAGTGGACAGGGGGAAACTGAAGCTTTCTTT. Translation gives CATSSGQGETEAFF. The whole variable domain, filled in from reference TRBV15 and TRBJ1-1, reads DAMVIQNPRYQVTQFGKPVTLSCSQTLNHNVMYWYQQKSSQAPKLLFHYYDKDFNNEADTPDNFQSRRPNTSFCFLDIRSPGLGDTAMYLCATSSGQGETEAFFGQGTRLTVV.